The clone carrying this T cell receptor beta chain was seen only a few times. Between the trimmed V and J ends, which lost 5 bases and 6 bases, there was a span of 17 bases. CDR3 length equals 14 residues. Germline values: CDR1 SGHTA, CDR2 FQGNSA. TCRdb redid the calling of the RACE reads with MiXCR, one entry per CDR3 protein. The table lists around 100,000 distinct CDR3 sequences, approximately 11% of them singletons. The sample comes from a study of human T cells and chemical hapten exposure. The time point here: pre-sensitization, week 0. Regarding treatment: therapeutic diphenylcyclopropenone sensitization with weekly scalp DPC.

The TCR originated in a woman aged 60-70 years with alopecia areata. Some clones in this sample may be carry-over from other donors' samples. The chain joins TRBV7-2 to TRBJ2-7, with D uncertain. Sequences were derived from whole blood, sampled in connection with sensitization to the hapten diphenylcyclopropenone (DPC). CDR3 bases: TGTGCCAGCAGCCCACGTCCTGCCCCTCGCGAGCAGTACTTC. Translation: CASSPRPAPREQYF.